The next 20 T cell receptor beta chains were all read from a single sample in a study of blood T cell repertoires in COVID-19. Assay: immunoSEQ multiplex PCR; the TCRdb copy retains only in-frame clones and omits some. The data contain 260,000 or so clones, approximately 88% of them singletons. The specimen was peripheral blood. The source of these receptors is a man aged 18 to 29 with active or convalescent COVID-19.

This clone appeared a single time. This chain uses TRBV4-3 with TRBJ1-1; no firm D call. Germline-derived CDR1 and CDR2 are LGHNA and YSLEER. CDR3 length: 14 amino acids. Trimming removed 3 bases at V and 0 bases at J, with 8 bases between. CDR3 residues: CASSHSQLNTEAFF. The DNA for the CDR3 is TGCGCCAGCAGCCATAGTCAACTGAACACTGAAGCTTTCTTT.

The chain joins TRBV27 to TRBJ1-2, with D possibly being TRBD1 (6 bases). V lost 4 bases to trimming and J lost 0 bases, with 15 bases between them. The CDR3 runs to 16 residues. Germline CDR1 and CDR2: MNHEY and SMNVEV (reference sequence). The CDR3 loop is CASSSHGQPANYGYTF. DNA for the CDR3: TGTGCCAGCAGTTCGCACGGACAGCCTGCTAACTATGGCTACACCTTC.

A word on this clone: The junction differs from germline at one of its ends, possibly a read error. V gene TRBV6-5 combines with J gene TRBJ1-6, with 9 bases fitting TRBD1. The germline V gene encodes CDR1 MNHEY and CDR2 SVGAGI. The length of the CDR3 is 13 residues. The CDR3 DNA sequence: TGTGCCAGCAGTTACTTCCGCCGGGACAGGGTTCTCTTT. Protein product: CASSYFRRDRVLF.

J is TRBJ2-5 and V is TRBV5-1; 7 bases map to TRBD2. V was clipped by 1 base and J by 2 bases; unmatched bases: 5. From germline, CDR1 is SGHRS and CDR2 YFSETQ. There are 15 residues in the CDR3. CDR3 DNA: TGCGCCAGCAGCTTGAGCGGGACTCCTCAAGAGACCCAGTACTTC. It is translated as CASSLSGTPQETQYF. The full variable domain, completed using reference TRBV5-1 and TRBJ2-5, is KAGVTQTPRYLIKTRGQQVTLSCSPISGHRSVSWYQQTPGQGLQFLFEYFSETQRNKGNFPGRFSGRQFSNSRSEMNVSTLELGDSALYLCASSLSGTPQETQYFGPGTRLLVL.

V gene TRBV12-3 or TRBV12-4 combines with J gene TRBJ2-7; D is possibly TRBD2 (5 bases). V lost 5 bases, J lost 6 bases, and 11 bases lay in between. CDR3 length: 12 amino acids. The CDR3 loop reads CASSLGMGEQYF. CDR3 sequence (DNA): TGTGCCAGCAGTCTCGGGATGGGCGAGCAGTACTTC.

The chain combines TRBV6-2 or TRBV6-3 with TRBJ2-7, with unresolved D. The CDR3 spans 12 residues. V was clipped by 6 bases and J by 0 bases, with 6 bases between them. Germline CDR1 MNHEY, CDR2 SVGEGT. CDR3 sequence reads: CASSEVSYEQYF. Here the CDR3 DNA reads TGTGCCAGCAGCGAGGTCTCCTACGAGCAGTACTTC.

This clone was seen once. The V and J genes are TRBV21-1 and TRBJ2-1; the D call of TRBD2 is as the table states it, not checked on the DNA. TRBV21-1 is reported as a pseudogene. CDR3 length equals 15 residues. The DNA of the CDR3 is TGTGCCAGCAGCAAAGTTAAGAGCTCCTACAATGAGCAGTTCTTC. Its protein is CASSKVKSSYNEQFF.

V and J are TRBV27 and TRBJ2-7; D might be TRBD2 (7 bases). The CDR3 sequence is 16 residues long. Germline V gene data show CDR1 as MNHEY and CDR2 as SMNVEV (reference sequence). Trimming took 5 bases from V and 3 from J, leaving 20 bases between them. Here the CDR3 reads CASSPYAEGGFYEQYF. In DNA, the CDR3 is TGTGCCAGCAGTCCATACGCGGAGGGGGGGTTCTACGAGCAGTACTTC.

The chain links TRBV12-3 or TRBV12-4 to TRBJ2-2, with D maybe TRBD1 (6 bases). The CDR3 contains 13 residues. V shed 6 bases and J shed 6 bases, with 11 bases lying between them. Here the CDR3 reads CASSWTDPGELFF. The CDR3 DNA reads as TGTGCCAGCAGCTGGACAGACCCCGGGGAGCTGTTTTTT.

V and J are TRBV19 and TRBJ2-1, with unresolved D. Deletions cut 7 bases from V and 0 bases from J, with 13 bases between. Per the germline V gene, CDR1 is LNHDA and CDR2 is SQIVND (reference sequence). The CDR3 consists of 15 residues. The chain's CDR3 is CASTPSQISYNEQFF. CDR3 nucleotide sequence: TGTGCCAGTACCCCAAGTCAGATCTCCTACAATGAGCAGTTCTTC.

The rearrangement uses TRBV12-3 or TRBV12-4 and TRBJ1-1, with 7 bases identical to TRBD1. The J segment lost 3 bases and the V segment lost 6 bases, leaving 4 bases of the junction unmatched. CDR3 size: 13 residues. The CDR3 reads CASSLDRDTEAFF. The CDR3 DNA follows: TGTGCCAGCAGCCTCGACAGGGACACTGAAGCTTTCTTT.

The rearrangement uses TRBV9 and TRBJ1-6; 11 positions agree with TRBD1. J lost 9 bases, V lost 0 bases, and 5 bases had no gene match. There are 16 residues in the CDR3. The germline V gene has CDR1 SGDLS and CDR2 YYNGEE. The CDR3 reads CASSVGSGTGGSPLHF. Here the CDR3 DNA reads TGTGCCAGCAGCGTAGGGTCTGGGACAGGGGGTTCACCCCTCCACTTT.

DNA for the CDR3: TGTGCCAGCAGCCAAGTCAACAGGGCAGTTATTGGCTACACCTTC. Translating it yields CASSQVNRAVIGYTF. V usage is TRBV3-1 (or the pseudogene TRBV3-2) and J usage is TRBJ1-2; tentative D call: TRBD1 (6 bases). The CDR3 runs to 15 residues. Germline values: CDR1 LGHDT, CDR2 YNNKEL (reference sequence). Trimming left V 1 base short and J 7 bases short, with 16 bases between.

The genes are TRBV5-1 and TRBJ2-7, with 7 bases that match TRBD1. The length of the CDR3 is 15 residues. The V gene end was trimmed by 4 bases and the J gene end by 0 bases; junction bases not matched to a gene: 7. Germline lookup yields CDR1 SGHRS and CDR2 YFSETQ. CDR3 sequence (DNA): TGCGCCAGCAGCCCCACAACAGGGGTCTCCTACGAGCAGTACTTC. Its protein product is CASSPTTGVSYEQYF.

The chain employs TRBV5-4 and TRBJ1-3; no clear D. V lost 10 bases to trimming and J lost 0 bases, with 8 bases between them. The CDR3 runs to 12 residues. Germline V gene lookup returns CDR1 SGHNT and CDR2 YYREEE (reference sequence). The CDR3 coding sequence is TGTGCCTTCGGGAGCTCTGGAAACACCATATATTTT. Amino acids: CAFGSSGNTIYF.

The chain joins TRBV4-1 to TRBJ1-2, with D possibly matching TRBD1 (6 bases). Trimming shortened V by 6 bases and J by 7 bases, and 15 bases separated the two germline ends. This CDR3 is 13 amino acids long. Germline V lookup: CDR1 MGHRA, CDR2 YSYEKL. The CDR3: CASRGYTGPGYTF. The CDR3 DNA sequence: TGCGCCAGCAGGGGCTACACAGGGCCTGGCTACACCTTC.

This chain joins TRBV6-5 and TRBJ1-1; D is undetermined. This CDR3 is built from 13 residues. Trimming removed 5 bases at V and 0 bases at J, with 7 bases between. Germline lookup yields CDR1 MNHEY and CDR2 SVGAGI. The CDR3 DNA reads TGTGCCAGCAGTCGCGGTCTGAACACTGAAGCTTTCTTT. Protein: CASSRGLNTEAFF.

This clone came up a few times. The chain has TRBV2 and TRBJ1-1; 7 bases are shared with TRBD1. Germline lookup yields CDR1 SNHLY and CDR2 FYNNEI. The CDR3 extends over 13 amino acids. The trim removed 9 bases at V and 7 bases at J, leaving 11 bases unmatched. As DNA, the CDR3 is TGTGCCAGACTGTCCATACAGGGGCTTGAAGCTTTCTTT. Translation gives CARLSIQGLEAFF. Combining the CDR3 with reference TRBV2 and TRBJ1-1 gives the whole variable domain EPEVTQTPSHQVTQMGQEVILRCVPISNHLYFYWYRQILGQKVEFLVSFYNNEISEKSEIFDDQFSVERPDGSNFTLKIRSTKLEDSAMYFCARLSIQGLEAFFGQGTRLTVV.

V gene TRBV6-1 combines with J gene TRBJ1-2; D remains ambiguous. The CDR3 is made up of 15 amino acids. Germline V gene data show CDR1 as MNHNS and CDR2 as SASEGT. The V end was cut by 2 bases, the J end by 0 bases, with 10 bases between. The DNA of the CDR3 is TGTGCCAGCAGTGAACCCCCCCCTCCTAACTATGGCTACACCTTC. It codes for CASSEPPPPNYGYTF.

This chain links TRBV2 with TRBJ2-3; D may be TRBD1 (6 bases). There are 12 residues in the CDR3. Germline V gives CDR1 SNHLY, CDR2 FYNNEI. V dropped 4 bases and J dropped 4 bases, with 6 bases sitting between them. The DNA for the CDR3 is TGTGCCAGCAGTGCAGGGGCAGATACGCAGTATTTT. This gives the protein CASSAGADTQYF.